This T cell receptor (beta chain) appears in the sequencing data of a study of blood T cell repertoires in COVID-19. Study information: COVID-19 samples from acute and convalescent phases originated in the United States, Italy and Spain. Sources were T cells, B-cell-depleted T cells, or PBMCs; the material itself was cDNA or gDNA.

TCRdb's table, derived via immunoSEQ multiplex PCR, lists solely in-frame clones and lacks some. The sample consists of about 94,000 clones, about 80% of them appearing once. Germline values: CDR1 LGHDT, CDR2 YNNKEL (reference sequence). This CDR3 has 15 amino acids. V trimming: 5 bases; J trimming: 7 bases; junction bases outside the gene matches: 8. The J gene is TRBJ2-5, the V gene TRBV3-1 (or the pseudogene TRBV3-2); 12 nucleotides match TRBD2. Input material: peripheral blood. The TCR originated in a human donor in a cohort sampled during active COVID-19. CDR3 region: CASSVTSGGSGTQYF. CDR3 in DNA: TGTGCCAGCAGCGTGACTAGCGGGGGTTCTGGGACCCAGTACTTC.